The 14 T cell receptor beta chains below all came from one sample that was sequenced in a study of OX40 agonist ivuxolimab in advanced cancers. Method: immunoSEQ multiplex PCR; TCRdb's copy keeps in-frame clones and lacks some. Of around 83,000 clones detected, about 88% appear once; the ten largest clones hold about 4%. The sample here was CD4+ or CD8+ T cells sorted from blood, taken in a trial of the OX40 agonist ivuxolimab. These TCRs come from an adult with an advanced solid tumor such as melanoma, head and neck, liver or kidney cancer.

The chain links TRBV6-1 to TRBJ2-1; 7 bases are a match to TRBD2. Unmatched junction bases numbered 17, after V lost 4 bases and J lost 5 bases. Germline CDR1 reads MNHNS; CDR2 reads SASEGT. This CDR3 contains 18 residues. The CDR3, as DNA: TGTGCCAGCAGTGGGACTGCTAGTAGTGCGGGAGTTCACAATGAGCAGTTCTTC. Translating it yields CASSGTASSAGVHNEQFF.

The chain carries TRBV7-3 and TRBJ2-2; TRBD1 matches at 9 bases. V shed 5 bases, J shed 5 bases, and the junction held 15 bases outside the gene matches. This CDR3 is 18 amino acids long. The germline V gene encodes CDR1 SGHTA and CDR2 FQGTGA. CDR3 DNA sequence: TGTGCCAGCAGCCCGAGGGCCGTGACAGGGGGATTTACCGGGGAGCTGTTTTTT. Its protein product is CASSPRAVTGGFTGELFF.

The chain has TRBV10-3 and TRBJ2-5; D unresolved. The germline V and J ends were trimmed by 4 bases and 0 bases, with 6 bases remaining between them. Looked up from germline, CDR1 is ENHRY and CDR2 is SYGVKD. This CDR3 contains 13 residues. CDR3 in DNA: TGTGCCATCAGTGCGCGGCACCAAGAGACCCAGTACTTC. Amino acids: CAISARHQETQYF.

This clone was seen only once. The chain employs TRBV7-3 and TRBJ1-1; unclear D gene. Germline-derived CDR1 and CDR2 are SGHTA and FQGTGA. The ends were cut back, 2 bases at V and 4 bases at J, with 8 bases in the middle. This CDR3 has 13 amino acids. The CDR3 loop is CASSLRRGTEAFF. CDR3 coding DNA: TGTGCCAGCAGCTTACGTCGAGGCACTGAAGCTTTCTTT.

The rearrangement links TRBV5-1 to TRBJ2-7; 9 nucleotides line up with TRBD2. This CDR3 contains 15 residues. Germline assignment: CDR1 SGHRS and CDR2 YFSETQ. Trimming cost V 0 bases and J 2 bases; bases outside gene matches: 3. This CDR3 reads CASSLESSGAYEQYF. CDR3 DNA: TGCGCCAGCAGCTTGGAGTCTAGCGGGGCCTACGAGCAGTACTTC.

This clone has just one count. V and J are TRBV2 and TRBJ2-7, with TRBD2 matching over 10 bases. The CDR3 is made up of 15 amino acids. V trimming: 7 bases; J trimming: 8 bases; junction bases outside the gene matches: 14. Germline loops: CDR1 SNHLY, CDR2 FYNNEI. CDR3: CASTGEAGGMNQQYF. The CDR3 bases are TGTGCCAGCACCGGTGAAGCGGGAGGGATGAATCAGCAGTACTTC.

V is TRBV10-3 and J is TRBJ2-7, with 10 bases identical to TRBD2. V was pared by 3 bases and J by 6 bases, with 11 bases of the junction left unmatched. The CDR3 sequence is 16 residues long. CDR1 ENHRY and CDR2 SYGVKD come from the germline V gene. The CDR3 DNA is TGTGCCATCAGTGATTTAAGCGGGAGGGCCGAGGTCGAGCAGTACTTC. It codes for CAISDLSGRAEVEQYF.

V usage is TRBV5-4 and J usage is TRBJ2-1; D may be TRBD2 (6 bases). The germline CDR1 and CDR2 sequences are SGHNT and YYREEE (reference sequence). The CDR3 totals 14 residues. Trimming cost V 4 bases and J 4 bases, with 12 bases left between them. DNA of the CDR3: TGTGCCAGCAGCACCCGGGACTCATACAATGAGCAGTTCTTC. Translation: CASSTRDSYNEQFF.

J is TRBJ2-1 and V is TRBV2; D is unresolved. This CDR3 has 11 residues. The germline gives CDR1 SNHLY, CDR2 FYNNEI. With 7 bases removed from V and 7 bases from J, the gap between germline ends came to 8 bases. In DNA form, the CDR3 reads TGTGCCAGCACAGAGTTTAATGAGCAGTTCTTC. Encoded protein: CASTEFNEQFF.

This chain links TRBV19 with TRBJ2-5; a possible D gene is TRBD1 (6 bases). Germline CDR1 LNHDA, CDR2 SQIVND (reference sequence). V was cut by 1 base and J by 1 base, with 10 bases left in between. This CDR3 comprises 15 residues. The CDR3 reads CASSIATTGQETQYF. The CDR3 region has the DNA TGTGCCAGTAGTATAGCGACGACAGGCCAAGAGACCCAGTACTTC.

This chain links TRBV7-2 with TRBJ2-7; 7 bases match TRBD1. J was trimmed by 5 bases and V by 4 bases; bases with no gene match: 8. The germline gives CDR1 SGHTA, CDR2 FQGNSA. The CDR3 is made up of 14 amino acids. In DNA form, the CDR3 reads TGTGCCAGCAGCTGGACAGGAGGATTCCACGAGCAGTACTTC. It codes for CASSWTGGFHEQYF.

The chain employs TRBV5-1 and TRBJ1-1; D perhaps matches TRBD1 (5 bases). V shed 4 bases and J shed 10 bases, with 17 bases lying between them. Germline V lookup: CDR1 SGHRS, CDR2 YFSETQ. CDR3 length: 13 residues. The DNA for the CDR3 is TGCGCCAGCAGCCTCGGGACTCCGGGAGGAGCTTTCTTT. Encoded protein: CASSLGTPGGAFF.

The genes are TRBV19 and TRBJ2-1; D uncertain. CDR1 is LNHDA and CDR2 is SQIVND in the germline V gene (reference sequence). This CDR3 region has 13 residues. Trimming stripped 5 bases from V and 5 bases from J, with 10 bases between. CDR3 sequence: CASSVRGDNEQFF. CDR3 DNA sequence: TGTGCCAGTAGTGTTCGCGGAGACAATGAGCAGTTCTTC. The full variable domain, rest sourced from reference TRBV19 and TRBJ2-1, is DGGITQSPKYLFRKEGQNVTLSCEQNLNHDAMYWYRQDPGQGLRLIYYSQIVNDFQKGDIAEGYSVSREKKESFPLTVTSAQKNPTAFYLCASSVRGDNEQFFGPGTRLTVL.

The J gene is TRBJ1-1, the V gene TRBV28; D unclear. Germline V gene data show CDR1 as MDHEN and CDR2 as SYDVKM. This CDR3 has 13 residues. Trimming shortened V by 7 bases and J by 4 bases, and 13 bases separated the two germline ends. The CDR3 DNA follows: TGTGCCAGCACCCCGGAGGGTTTCACTGAAGCTTTCTTT. Translating it yields CASTPEGFTEAFF.